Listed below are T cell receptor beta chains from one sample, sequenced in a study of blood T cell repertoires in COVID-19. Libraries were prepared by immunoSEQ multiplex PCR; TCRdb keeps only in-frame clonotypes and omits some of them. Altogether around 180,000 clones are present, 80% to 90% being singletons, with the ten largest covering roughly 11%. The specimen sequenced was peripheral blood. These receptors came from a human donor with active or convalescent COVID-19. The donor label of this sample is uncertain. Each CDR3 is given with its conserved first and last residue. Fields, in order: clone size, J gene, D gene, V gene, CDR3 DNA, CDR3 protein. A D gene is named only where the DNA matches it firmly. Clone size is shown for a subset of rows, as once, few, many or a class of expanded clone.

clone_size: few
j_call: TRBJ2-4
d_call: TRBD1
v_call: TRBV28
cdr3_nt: TGTGCCAGCATTCGAACAGGGGTAAACATTCAGTACTTC
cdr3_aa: CASIRTGVNIQYF

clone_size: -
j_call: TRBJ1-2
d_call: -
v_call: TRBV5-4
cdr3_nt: TGTGCCAGCAGCTTGTCCGGGGGATCCTATGGCTACACCTTC
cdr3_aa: CASSLSGGSYGYTF

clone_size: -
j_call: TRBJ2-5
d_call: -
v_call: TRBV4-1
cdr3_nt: TGCGCCAGCAGCCAAGTTTCCACTATGAAAGAGACCCAGTACTTC
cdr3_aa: CASSQVSTMKETQYF

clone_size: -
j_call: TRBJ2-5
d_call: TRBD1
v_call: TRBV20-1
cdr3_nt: TGCAGTGCGGGACAGGGAGAGACCCAGTACTTC
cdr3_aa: CSAGQGETQYF

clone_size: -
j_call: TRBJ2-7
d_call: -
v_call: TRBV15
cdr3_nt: TGTGCCACCAGCAGAGAAATGGGCGGGGTATACGAGCAGTACTTC
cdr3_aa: CATSREMGGVYEQYF

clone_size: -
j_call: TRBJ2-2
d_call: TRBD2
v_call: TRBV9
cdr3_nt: TGTGCCAGCAGCGTAGAGCGGGGGAGCACCGGGGAGCTGTTTTTT
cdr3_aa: CASSVERGSTGELFF

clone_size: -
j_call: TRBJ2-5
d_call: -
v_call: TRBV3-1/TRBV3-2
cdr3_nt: TGTGCCAGCAGCGCATTGGGGGGCCAAGAGACCCAGTACTTC
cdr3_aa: CASSALGGQETQYF

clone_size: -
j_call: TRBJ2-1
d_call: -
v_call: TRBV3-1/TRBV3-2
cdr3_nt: TGTGCCAGCAGCCATCAACATCCTGTCCAGGAGCAGTTCTTC
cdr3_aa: CASSHQHPVQEQFF

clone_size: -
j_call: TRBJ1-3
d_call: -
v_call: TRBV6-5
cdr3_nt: TGTGCCAGCAGTTACTCGAACAGGGCCCGGGACACCATATATTTT
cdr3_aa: CASSYSNRARDTIYF

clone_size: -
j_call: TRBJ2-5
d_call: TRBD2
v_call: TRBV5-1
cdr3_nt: TGCGCCAGCAGCTTGCTAGCGGGGAGACAAGAGACCCAGTACTTC
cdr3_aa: CASSLLAGRQETQYF

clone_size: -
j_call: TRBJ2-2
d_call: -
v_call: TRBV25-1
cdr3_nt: TGTGCCAGCAGTGAACAGGGCGCGGCCGGGGAGCTGTTTTTT
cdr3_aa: CASSEQGAAGELFF

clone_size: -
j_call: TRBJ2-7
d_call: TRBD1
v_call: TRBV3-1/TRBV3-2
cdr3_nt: TGTGCCAGCAGCCTCCGGGACAGGGGCTCCTACGAGCAGTACTTC
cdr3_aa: CASSLRDRGSYEQYF

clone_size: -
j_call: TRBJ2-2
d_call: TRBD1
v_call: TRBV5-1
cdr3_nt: TGCGCCAGCAGGACGGGACAGGGAATATTTCAAGCGGGGAAAAACACCGGGGAGCTGTTTTTT
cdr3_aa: CASRTGQGIFQAGKNTGELFF

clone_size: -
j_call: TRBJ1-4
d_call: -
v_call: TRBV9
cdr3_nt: TGTGCCAGCAGCGTAGCCCCAACCCATCGGGAGAAACTGTTTTTT
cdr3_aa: CASSVAPTHREKLFF

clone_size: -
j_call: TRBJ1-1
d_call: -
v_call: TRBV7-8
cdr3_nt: TGTGCCAGCAGCTTACAGGGTTCTACTGAAGCTTTCTTT
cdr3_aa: CASSLQGSTEAFF

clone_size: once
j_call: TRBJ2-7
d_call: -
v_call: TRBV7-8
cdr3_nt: TGTGCCAGCAGCGCGTTCTACGAGCAGTACTTC
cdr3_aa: CASSAFYEQYF

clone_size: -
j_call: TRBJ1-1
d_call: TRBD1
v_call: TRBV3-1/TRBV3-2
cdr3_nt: TGTGCCAGCAGCCAAACCGACAGGGTAGGAACTGAAGCTTTCTTT
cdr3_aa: CASSQTDRVGTEAFF

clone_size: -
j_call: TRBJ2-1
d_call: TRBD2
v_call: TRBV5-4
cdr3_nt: TGTGCCAGCAGCCTGGGACTAGCGGGGGGGCAAGGCGATGAGCAGTTCTTC
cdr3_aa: CASSLGLAGGQGDEQFF

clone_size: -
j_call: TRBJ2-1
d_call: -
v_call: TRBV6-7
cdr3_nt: TGTGCCAGCAGAAGAGGGCTCCGTTACAATGAGCAGTTCTTC
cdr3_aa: CASRRGLRYNEQFF

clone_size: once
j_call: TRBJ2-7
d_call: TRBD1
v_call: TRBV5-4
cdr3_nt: TGTGCCAGCAGCTTGGCAATCGGGACAGGGTTCTACGAGCAGTACTTC
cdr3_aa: CASSLAIGTGFYEQYF

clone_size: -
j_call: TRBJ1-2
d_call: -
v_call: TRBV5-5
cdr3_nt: TGTGCCAGCAGCCGGGATATTGGGGTTTATGGCTACACCTTC
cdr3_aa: CASSRDIGVYGYTF

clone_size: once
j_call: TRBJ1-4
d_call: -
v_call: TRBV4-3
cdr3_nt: TGCGCCAGCAGCCAAGTTCGGGAAAAACTGTTTTTT
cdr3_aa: CASSQVREKLFF

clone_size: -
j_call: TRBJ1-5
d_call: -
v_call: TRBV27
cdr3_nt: TGTGCCAGCAGTTTATACAGGACCAATCAGCCCCAGCATTTT
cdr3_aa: CASSLYRTNQPQHF

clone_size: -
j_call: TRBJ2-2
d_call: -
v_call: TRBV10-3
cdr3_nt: TGTGCCATCCCCAGGGGCGTTCGGGGGGAAAGCACCGGGGAGCTGTTTTTT
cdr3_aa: CAIPRGVRGESTGELFF

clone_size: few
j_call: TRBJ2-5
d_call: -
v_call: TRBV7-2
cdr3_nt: TGTGCCAGCAGCTTAGCGGGGGGGCGAGAGACCCAGTACTTC
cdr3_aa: CASSLAGGRETQYF

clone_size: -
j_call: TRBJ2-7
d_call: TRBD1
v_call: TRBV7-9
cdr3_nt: TGTGCCAGCAGCTTAGGGTGGGACAGGGTCTACGAGCAGTACTTC
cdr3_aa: CASSLGWDRVYEQYF

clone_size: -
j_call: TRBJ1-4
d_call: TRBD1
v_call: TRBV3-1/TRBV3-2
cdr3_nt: TGTGCCAGCAGCCCCCCGGGACAGGCGATTAATGAAAAACTGTTTTTT
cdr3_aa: CASSPPGQAINEKLFF

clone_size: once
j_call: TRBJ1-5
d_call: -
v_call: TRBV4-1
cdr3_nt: TGCGCCAGCAGCCAACTGGGGGGGGGCAATCAGCCCCAGCATTTT
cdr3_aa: CASSQLGGGNQPQHF

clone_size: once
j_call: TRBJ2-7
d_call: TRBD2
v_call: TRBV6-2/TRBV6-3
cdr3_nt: TGTGCCAGCAGTTGGGGTAGCGGGAGCTCCTACGAGCAGTACTTC
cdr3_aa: CASSWGSGSSYEQYF

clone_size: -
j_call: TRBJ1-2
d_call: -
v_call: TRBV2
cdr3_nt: TGTGCCAGCGGCGAATCCGGGAGTGGGGGTGGCTACACCTTC
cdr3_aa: CASGESGSGGGYTF

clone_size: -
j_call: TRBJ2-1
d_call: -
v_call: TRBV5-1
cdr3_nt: TGCGCCAGCAGCTTGGATGGGGGGACTAATGAGCAGTTCTTC
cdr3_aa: CASSLDGGTNEQFF

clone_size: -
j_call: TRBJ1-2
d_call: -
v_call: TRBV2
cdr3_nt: TGTGCCAGCAGTGAAGAGGGGAGGTGGAATGGCTACACCTTC
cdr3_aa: CASSEEGRWNGYTF

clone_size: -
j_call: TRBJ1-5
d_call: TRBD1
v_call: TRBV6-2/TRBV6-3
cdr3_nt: TGTGCCAGCAGCCCGGGACAGGGGGGAGGCCAGCCCCAGCATTTT
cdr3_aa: CASSPGQGGGQPQHF

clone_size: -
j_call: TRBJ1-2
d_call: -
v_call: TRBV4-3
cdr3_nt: TGCGCCAGCAGCCAAGTTCTGGGAGATGGGGACACCTTC
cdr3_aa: CASSQVLGDGDTF

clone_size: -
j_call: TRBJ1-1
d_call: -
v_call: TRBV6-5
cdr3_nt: TGTGCCAGCAGAGCAGGTACGAACACTGAAGCTTTCTTT
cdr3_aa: CASRAGTNTEAFF

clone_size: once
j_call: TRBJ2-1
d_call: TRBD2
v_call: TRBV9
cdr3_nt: TGTGCCAGCAGCCCCCGGGACTATCGCAATGAGCAGTTCTTC
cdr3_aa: CASSPRDYRNEQFF

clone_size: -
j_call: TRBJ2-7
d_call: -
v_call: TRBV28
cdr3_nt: TGTGCCAGCACCGACAGCTCCTACGAGCAGTACTTC
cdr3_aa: CASTDSSYEQYF

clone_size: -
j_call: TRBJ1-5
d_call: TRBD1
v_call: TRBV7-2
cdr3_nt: TGTGCCAGCAGCTCCCAGGGGGCGTTGGGCAATCAGCCCCAGCATTTT
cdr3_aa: CASSSQGALGNQPQHF

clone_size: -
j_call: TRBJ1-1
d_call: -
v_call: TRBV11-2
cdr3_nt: TGTGCCAGCAGCTTAGAGGCGGCCTTGAACACTGAAGCTTTCTTT
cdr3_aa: CASSLEAALNTEAFF

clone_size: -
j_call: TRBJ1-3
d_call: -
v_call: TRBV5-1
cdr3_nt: TGCGCCAGCAGCTTAGCGGGGGCCCGTTTAAACACCATATATTTT
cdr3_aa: CASSLAGARLNTIYF

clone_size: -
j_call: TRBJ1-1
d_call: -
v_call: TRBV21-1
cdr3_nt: TGTGCCAGCAGCACACAATGGAGTCGGTTCCAGAACACTGAAGCTTTCTTT
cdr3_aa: CASSTQWSRFQNTEAFF

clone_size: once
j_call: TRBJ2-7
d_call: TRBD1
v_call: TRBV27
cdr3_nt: TGTGCCAGCAGTTCAAGGACAGGGGGGAAATTATACGAGCAGTACTTC
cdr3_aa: CASSSRTGGKLYEQYF

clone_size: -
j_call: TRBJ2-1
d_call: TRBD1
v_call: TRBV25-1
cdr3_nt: TGTGCCAGCACCCAAAGGAAGGGGGCGAGCTCCTACAATGAGCAGTTCTTC
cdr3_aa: CASTQRKGASSYNEQFF

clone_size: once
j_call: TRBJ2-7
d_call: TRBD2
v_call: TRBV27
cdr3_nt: TGTGCCAGCAGCCCCCGGGCGGGAGTACGCTTCCAATACGAGCAGTACTTC
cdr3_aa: CASSPRAGVRFQYEQYF

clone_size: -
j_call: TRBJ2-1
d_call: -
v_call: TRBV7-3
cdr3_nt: TGTGCCAGCAGCTTGATCTTCGGCAATGAGCAGTTCTTC
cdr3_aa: CASSLIFGNEQFF

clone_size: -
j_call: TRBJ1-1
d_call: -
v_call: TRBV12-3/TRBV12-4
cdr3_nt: TGTGCCAGCAGCCTACAGGCTGGGCCTGAAGCTTTCTTT
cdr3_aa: CASSLQAGPEAFF

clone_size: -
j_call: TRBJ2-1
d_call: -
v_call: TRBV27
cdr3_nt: TGTGCCAGCAGTTTAGTAGCGGCCCGGGGATTCAATGAGCAGTTCTTC
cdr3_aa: CASSLVAARGFNEQFF

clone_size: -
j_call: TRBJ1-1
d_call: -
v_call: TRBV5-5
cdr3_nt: TGTGCCAGCAGCTTGGTCGGGGGGCGGAACACTGAAGCTTTCTTT
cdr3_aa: CASSLVGGRNTEAFF

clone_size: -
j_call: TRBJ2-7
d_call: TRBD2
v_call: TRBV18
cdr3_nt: TGTGCCAGCTCACCACCTAGCGGGAGATCCGAGCAGTACTTC
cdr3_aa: CASSPPSGRSEQYF

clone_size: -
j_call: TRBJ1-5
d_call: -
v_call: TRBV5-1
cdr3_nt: TGCGCCAGCAGTGGAGGTAGCAATCAGCCCCAGCATTTT
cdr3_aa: CASSGGSNQPQHF

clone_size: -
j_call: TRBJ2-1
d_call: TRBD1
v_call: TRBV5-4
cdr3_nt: TGTGCCAGCAGCTTGGAGGGGGCTAGAATGGTCTCCAATGAGCAGTTCTTC
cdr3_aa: CASSLEGARMVSNEQFF

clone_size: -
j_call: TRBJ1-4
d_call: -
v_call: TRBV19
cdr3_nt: TGTGCCAGTAGTTCCCGACAGGCCAATGAAAAACTGTTTTTT
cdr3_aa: CASSSRQANEKLFF

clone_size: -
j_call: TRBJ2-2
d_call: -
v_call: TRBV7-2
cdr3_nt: TGTGCCAGCAGCCTGGACAGATCGAACACCGGGGAGCTGTTTTTT
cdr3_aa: CASSLDRSNTGELFF